Presented here are 32 T cell receptor beta chains from one specimen sequenced in a study of T cells after posttransplantation cyclophosphamide. Treatment was busulfan-fludarabine conditioning, a marrow graft, and cyclophosphamide on days +3 and +4. Profiled with immunoSEQ multiplex PCR; TCRdb holds only in-frame clones, not every one. This table has about 40,000 clones, around 91% appearing once. The sequencing used PBMCs, collected around 63 days after allogeneic stem cell transplant with posttransplant cyclophosphamide. These receptors were collected from a male patient aged 60 to 75 who received an allogeneic stem cell transplant from a related donor and was CMV-positive. Some of the T cells may derive from the graft donor.

The chain joins TRBV18 to TRBJ2-3; 16 positions agree with TRBD2. Germline V lookup: CDR1 KGHSH, CDR2 LQKENI. The CDR3 has 20 amino acids. V lost 0 bases and J lost 2; bases outside the gene matches: 8. Here the CDR3 DNA reads TGTGCCAGCTCACCACCGTTCGGGACTAGCGGGGGGGCCCCCACAGATACGCAGTATTTT. Protein product: CASSPPFGTSGGAPTDTQYF.

This clone was detected a few times. J is TRBJ1-6 and V is TRBV5-4; D gene ambiguous. This CDR3 is built from 12 residues. CDR1 and CDR2 from the germline V gene are SGHNT and YYREEE (reference sequence). Trimming removed 1 base from V and 8 bases from J, with 4 bases in between. CDR3 sequence (DNA): TGTGCCAGCAGCTTGCGCGATTCACCCCTCCACTTT. Translating gives CASSLRDSPLHF.

This clone was recorded a few times. The rearrangement links TRBV5-1 to TRBJ1-1; a possible D gene is TRBD1 (5 bases). CDR1 and CDR2 (germline): SGHRS, YFSETQ. Trimming shortened V by 3 bases and J by 0 bases, and 9 bases separated the two germline ends. The CDR3 sequence is 14 residues long. CDR3 in amino acids: CASSWGTMNTEAFF. The CDR3 region has the DNA TGCGCCAGCAGCTGGGGCACCATGAACACTGAAGCTTTCTTT.

The rearrangement links TRBV5-1 to TRBJ1-1; D unresolved. The ends were cut back, 5 bases at V and 1 base at J, with 9 bases in the middle. Germline V gives CDR1 SGHRS, CDR2 YFSETQ. The CDR3 runs to 13 residues. CDR3 in DNA: TGCGCCAGCAGACAAGAACCGAACACTGAAGCTTTCTTT. The encoded protein is CASRQEPNTEAFF. The full variable domain, rest sourced from reference TRBV5-1 and TRBJ1-1, is KAGVTQTPRYLIKTRGQQVTLSCSPISGHRSVSWYQQTPGQGLQFLFEYFSETQRNKGNFPGRFSGRQFSNSRSEMNVSTLELGDSALYLCASRQEPNTEAFFGQGTRLTVV.

The CDR3 region is CASSYGDSLAETQYF. CDR3 coding DNA: TGTGCCAGCAGTTACGGGGACAGCCTGGCGGAGACCCAGTACTTC. V is TRBV28 and J is TRBJ2-5; 7 bases fit TRBD1. This CDR3 comprises 15 residues. The V segment lost 4 bases and the J segment 5 bases; nucleotides outside the gene matches: 10. CDR1 and CDR2 from the germline V gene are MDHEN and SYDVKM.

V is TRBV10-3 and J is TRBJ1-2; no definite D call. The CDR3 is made up of 17 amino acids. CDR1 and CDR2 (germline): ENHRY, SYGVKD. The ends were cut back, 6 bases at V and 2 bases at J, with 22 bases in the middle. The CDR3 is CAIRRKPEATPNYGYTF. DNA of the CDR3: TGTGCCATCAGAAGAAAGCCCGAGGCCACCCCAAACTATGGCTACACCTTC.

This chain uses TRBV7-9 with TRBJ2-1; 7 bases map to TRBD2. Trimming removed 5 bases from V and 3 bases from J; junction bases left unmatched: 10. The CDR3 consists of 16 residues. The V gene's germline CDR1 is SEHNR and CDR2 FQNEAQ (reference sequence). CDR3 amino acids: CASSAYSGDFYNEQFF. CDR3 coding DNA: TGTGCCAGCAGCGCATACAGCGGGGACTTCTACAATGAGCAGTTCTTC.

This rearrangement joins TRBV6-1 to TRBJ2-7, with 9 nucleotides matching TRBD1. J was trimmed by 5 bases and V by 1 base; bases with no gene match: 6. Germline CDR1 MNHNS, CDR2 SASEGT. This CDR3 has 15 amino acids. The CDR3 sequence: CASSEGGTGSDEQYF. The CDR3 DNA sequence: TGTGCCAGCAGTGAAGGAGGGACAGGGTCAGACGAGCAGTACTTC.

This chain links TRBV6-5 with TRBJ2-1; possible D gene TRBD1, 6 bases. V lost 2 bases to trimming and J lost 12 bases, with 17 bases between them. The germline gives CDR1 MNHEY, CDR2 SVGAGI. The CDR3 contains 14 residues. The CDR3 here is CASSYQGPKRGQFF. The CDR3, as DNA: TGTGCCAGCAGTTACCAGGGGCCTAAACGGGGGCAGTTCTTC.

The rearrangement links TRBV7-6 to TRBJ2-7, with TRBD1 as a possible D gene (6 bases). Per germline, CDR1 SGHVS and CDR2 FNYEAQ. V was pared by 4 bases and J by 3 bases, with 10 bases between. The CDR3 loop spans 13 amino acids. CDR3 sequence reads: CASSSGQNYEQYF. In nucleotides, the CDR3 is TGTGCCAGCAGCTCAGGACAGAACTACGAGCAGTACTTC.

The V gene is TRBV7-8, the J gene TRBJ2-1, with TRBD2 as a possible D gene (6 bases). Trimming removed 0 bases at V and 3 bases at J, with 6 bases between. Germline CDR1 SGHVS, CDR2 FQNEAQ. There are 14 residues in the CDR3. The CDR3 DNA follows: TGTGCCAGCAGCTTAGCGCGGGACTACAATGAGCAGTTCTTC. Residues: CASSLARDYNEQFF.

CDR3 DNA: TGTGCCAGCAGTTTATGGGGGACAGACTACAATGAGCAGTTCTTC. Translated, it gives CASSLWGTDYNEQFF. This chain uses TRBV28 with TRBJ2-1; 7 nucleotides agree with TRBD1. V lost 0 bases and J lost 3; bases outside the gene matches: 2. The CDR3 sequence is 15 residues long. CDR1 is MDHEN and CDR2 is SYDVKM in the germline V gene.

V usage is TRBV5-1 and J usage is TRBJ2-3; the D gene could be TRBD1 or TRBD2 (6 bases each). V shed 4 bases and J shed 4 bases, with 19 bases lying between them. This CDR3 contains 16 residues. Germline V gene lookup returns CDR1 SGHRS and CDR2 YFSETQ. The CDR3 sequence is CASSVGAATGADTQYF. The CDR3 nucleotides read TGCGCCAGCAGCGTGGGGGCCGCAACGGGGGCAGATACGCAGTATTTT.

The J gene is TRBJ2-2, the V gene TRBV27; D unresolved. CDR1 and CDR2 from the germline V gene are MNHEY and SMNVEV (reference sequence). Trimming pared 3 bases from V and 3 bases from J, leaving 8 bases between. This CDR3 comprises 14 residues. The DNA for the CDR3 is TGTGCCAGCAGTTTGAGTCGCTACACCGGGGAGCTGTTTTTT. Translated, it gives CASSLSRYTGELFF.

This clone was counted between two and nine times. The rearrangement links TRBV29-1 to TRBJ2-5, with 7 bases that match TRBD1. The germline gives CDR1 SQVTM, CDR2 ANQGSEA. V trimming: 5 bases; J trimming: 2 bases; junction bases outside the gene matches: 8. The length of the CDR3 is 14 residues. The CDR3 sequence is CSVRIGTAQETQYF. The CDR3 coding sequence is TGCAGCGTTCGAATTGGGACAGCACAAGAGACCCAGTACTTC.

The genes are TRBV6-5 and TRBJ2-3; TRBD2 matches 8 bases. The CDR3 length is 16 residues. J gave up 6 bases and V 0 bases, and 8 bases lay outside the gene matches. CDR1 is MNHEY and CDR2 is SVGAGI in the germline V gene. In nucleotides, the CDR3 is TGTGCCAGCAGTTACTCCATCGGGGGGGCCTCGGATACGCAGTATTTT. Its protein is CASSYSIGGASDTQYF.

The chain's CDR3 is CASRKSGGAVYTQYF. The CDR3 DNA reads TGTGCCAGCAGAAAAAGCGGGGGGGCGGTTTATACGCAGTATTTT. The chain recombines TRBV7-2 with TRBJ2-3; 10 bases line up with TRBD2. V lost 6 bases, J lost 7 bases, and 10 bases stayed unmatched. The CDR3 sequence is 15 residues long. Per the germline V gene, CDR1 is SGHTA and CDR2 is FQGNSA.

This clone was recorded only once. The chain recombines TRBV9 with TRBJ2-7; a weak D match, TRBD1 (6 bases). Germline CDR1 is SGDLS and CDR2 is YYNGEE. V gave up 0 bases and J gave up 4 bases, with 11 bases separating them. There are 14 residues in the CDR3. The CDR3 here is CASSVDGTRYEQYF. The CDR3 DNA reads TGTGCCAGCAGCGTAGACGGGACACGGTACGAGCAGTACTTC.

The CDR3 region has the DNA TGCGCCAGCAGCTTGGATGCGGGGGGATTAGATACGCAGTATTTT. Translated: CASSLDAGGLDTQYF. The V and J genes are TRBV5-1 and TRBJ2-3; 8 positions agree with TRBD2. J was trimmed by 5 bases and V by 0 bases; bases with no gene match: 5. Per the germline V gene, CDR1 is SGHRS and CDR2 is YFSETQ. The CDR3 has 15 residues.

This chain uses TRBV5-1 with TRBJ2-4; 11 nucleotides line up with TRBD2. V was clipped by 0 bases and J by 2 bases; unmatched bases: 16. From germline, CDR1 is SGHRS and CDR2 YFSETQ. This CDR3 has 21 residues. CDR3 region: CASSLGTPKASGGLSKNIQYF. CDR3 sequence (DNA): TGCGCCAGCAGCTTGGGTACCCCCAAGGCTAGCGGGGGGCTGTCCAAAAACATTCAGTACTTC.

This clone has just one count. The V call is TRBV9, the J call TRBJ1-1; TRBD1 aligns across 8 bases. Trimming removed 4 bases from V and 4 bases from J; junction bases left unmatched: 9. CDR3 size: 15 residues. From germline, CDR1 is SGDLS and CDR2 YYNGEE. The CDR3 DNA reads TGTGCCAGCAGCACCGTCCCGGGACAGGCCACTGAAGCTTTCTTT. Its protein product is CASSTVPGQATEAFF. Supplemented by reference TRBV9 and TRBJ1-1, the full variable domain reads DSGVTQTPKHLITATGQRVTLRCSPRSGDLSVYWYQQSLDQGLQFLIQYYNGEERAKGNILERFSAQQFPDLHSELNLSSLELGDSALYFCASSTVPGQATEAFFGQGTRLTVV.

The rearrangement joins TRBV5-4 to TRBJ1-1; the D is unclear. The V gene lost 0 bases and the J gene lost 4 bases, with 13 bases spanning the gap. This CDR3 spans 15 amino acids. In germline, CDR1 is SGHNT, CDR2 YYREEE (reference sequence). The CDR3 loop is CASSLARSGSTEAFF. The CDR3 coding sequence is TGTGCCAGCAGCTTGGCCCGGAGTGGTAGCACTGAAGCTTTCTTT.

This clone was found once. The chain employs TRBV2 and TRBJ2-7; D ambiguous. Germline V gene data show CDR1 as SNHLY and CDR2 as FYNNEI. V was clipped by 3 bases and J by 4 bases, with 4 bases between them. This CDR3 is built from 11 residues. The CDR3 sequence: CASSDVYEQYF. The CDR3 DNA sequence: TGTGCCAGCAGTGACGTATACGAGCAGTACTTC.

The J gene is TRBJ1-5, the V gene TRBV18; D is unclear. The CDR3 is made up of 17 amino acids. Germline V CDR1 and CDR2: KGHSH, LQKENI. Deletions cut 3 bases from V and 7 bases from J, with 22 bases between. CDR3 amino acids: CASSPAAGLDSGQPQHF. CDR3 DNA sequence: TGTGCCAGCTCACCGGCGGCAGGACTAGACTCTGGGCAGCCCCAGCATTTT.

The chain has TRBV7-2 and TRBJ2-1; 13 bases map to TRBD2. From germline, CDR1 is SGHTA and CDR2 FQGNSA. V trimming: 6 bases; J trimming: 9 bases; junction bases outside the gene matches: 8. The CDR3 consists of 15 residues. The CDR3 DNA reads TGTGCCAGCAGACACCGACTAGCGGGGGGTTTTGAGCAGTTCTTC. Amino acids: CASRHRLAGGFEQFF.

A remark on this clone: In the same sample, other DNA sequences code for this CDR3. V and J are TRBV2 and TRBJ1-2; possibly TRBD1 for D (6 bases). V shed 6 bases and J shed 1 base, with 12 bases lying between them. Germline V gene sequence: CDR1 SNHLY, CDR2 FYNNEI. The length of the CDR3 is 14 residues. The DNA of the CDR3 is TGTGCCAGCAGCGCTACAGGGTTTAACTATGGCTACACCTTC. Translation gives CASSATGFNYGYTF.

This chain connects TRBV27 to TRBJ2-7, with D possibly matching TRBD1 (6 bases). Germline CDR1 and CDR2: MNHEY and SMNVEV (reference sequence). V gave up 4 bases and J gave up 7 bases, with 17 bases separating them. This CDR3 has 14 residues. The DNA for the CDR3 is TGTGCCAGCAGTTCAGGGACATACGCTAGGGAGCAGTACGTC. Protein: CASSSGTYAREQYV.

V is TRBV2 and J is TRBJ2-6; a possible D gene is TRBD1 (5 bases). V lost 7 bases and J lost 0, with 13 bases in between. CDR3 size: 16 residues. Looked up from germline, CDR1 is SNHLY and CDR2 is FYNNEI. CDR3 nucleotides: TGTGCCAGCACGAAGACAGACTCCTCTGGGGCCAACGTCCTGACTTTC. Translating it yields CASTKTDSSGANVLTF.

This clone was seen a single time. The chain combines TRBV5-1 with TRBJ2-5, with TRBD1 identical over 8 bases. Per the germline V gene, CDR1 is SGHRS and CDR2 is YFSETQ. The length of the CDR3 is 16 residues. V dropped 4 bases and J dropped 0; count of bases not matched to a gene: 8. The CDR3 loop reads CASSGGTGGYQETQYF. CDR3 DNA sequence: TGCGCCAGCAGCGGGGGGACAGGAGGGTACCAAGAGACCCAGTACTTC.

The sample holds a few counts of this clone. V and J are TRBV9 and TRBJ1-1, with unresolved D. The germline V and J ends were trimmed by 5 bases and 1 base, with 15 bases remaining between them. From germline, CDR1 is SGDLS and CDR2 YYNGEE. The CDR3 sequence is 15 residues long. CDR3 sequence reads: CASSQNLEGNTEAFF. The CDR3 DNA reads as TGTGCCAGCAGTCAAAACCTTGAGGGGAACACTGAAGCTTTCTTT.

The chain employs TRBV23-1 and TRBJ2-2; 8 positions match TRBD2. TRBV23-1 belongs to the ORF category, with a function that is uncertain. Trimming cost V 11 bases and J 6 bases; bases outside gene matches: 17. The CDR3 loop spans 16 amino acids. CDR3 in DNA: TGCGCCGGTCTCACCGGGGGACTAGAAGAGCCCGGGGAGCTGTTTTTT. Encoded protein: CAGLTGGLEEPGELFF.

The chain carries TRBV6-1 and TRBJ1-2; TRBD1 aligns across 7 bases. The V and J ends lost 7 bases and 6 bases, in that order; junction bases with no gene match: 5. CDR3 length: 12 amino acids. Looked up from germline, CDR1 is MNHNS and CDR2 is SASEGT. Here the CDR3 DNA reads TGTGCCAGCAACGAAAGGGGGCATGGCTACACCTTC. Amino acid sequence: CASNERGHGYTF.